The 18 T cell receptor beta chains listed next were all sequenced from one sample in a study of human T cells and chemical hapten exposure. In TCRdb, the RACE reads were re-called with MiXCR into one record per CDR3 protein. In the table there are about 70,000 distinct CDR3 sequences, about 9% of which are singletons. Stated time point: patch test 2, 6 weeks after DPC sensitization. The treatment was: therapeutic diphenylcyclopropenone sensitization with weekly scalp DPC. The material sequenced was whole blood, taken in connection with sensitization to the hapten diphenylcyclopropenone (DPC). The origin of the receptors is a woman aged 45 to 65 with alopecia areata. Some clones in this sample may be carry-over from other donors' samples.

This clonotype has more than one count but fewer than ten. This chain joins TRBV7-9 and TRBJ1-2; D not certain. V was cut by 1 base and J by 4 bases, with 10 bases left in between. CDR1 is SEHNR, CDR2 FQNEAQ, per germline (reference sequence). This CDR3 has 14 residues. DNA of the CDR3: TGTGCCAGCAGCTTAGGGAGCGAATTCTATGGCTACACCTTC. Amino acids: CASSLGSEFYGYTF.

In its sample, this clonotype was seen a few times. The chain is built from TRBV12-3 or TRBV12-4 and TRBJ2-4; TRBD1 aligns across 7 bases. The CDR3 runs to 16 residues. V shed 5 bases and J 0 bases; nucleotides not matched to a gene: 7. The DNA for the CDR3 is TGTGCCAGCAGTCCAGACAGGGCTTTAGCCAAAAACATTCAGTACTTC. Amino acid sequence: CASSPDRALAKNIQYF.

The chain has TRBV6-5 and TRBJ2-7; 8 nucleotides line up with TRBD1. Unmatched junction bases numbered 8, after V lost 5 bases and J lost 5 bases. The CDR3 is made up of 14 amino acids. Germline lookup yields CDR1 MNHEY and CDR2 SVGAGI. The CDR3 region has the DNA TGTGCCAGCAGTCCGGGACAGGTCGGGAACGAGCAGTACTTC. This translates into CASSPGQVGNEQYF.

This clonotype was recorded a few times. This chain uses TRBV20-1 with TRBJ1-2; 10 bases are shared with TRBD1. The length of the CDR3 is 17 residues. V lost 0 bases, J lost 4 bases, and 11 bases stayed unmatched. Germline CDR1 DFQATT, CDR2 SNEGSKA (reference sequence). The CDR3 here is CSARDRGQGTFFYGYTF. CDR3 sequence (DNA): TGCAGTGCTAGAGATAGGGGACAGGGGACTTTTTTCTATGGCTACACCTTC.

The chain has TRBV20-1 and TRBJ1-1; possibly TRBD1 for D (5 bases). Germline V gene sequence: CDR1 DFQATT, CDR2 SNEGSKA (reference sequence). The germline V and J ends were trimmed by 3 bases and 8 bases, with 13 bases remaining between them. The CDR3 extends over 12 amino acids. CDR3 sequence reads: CSARGEGIEAFF. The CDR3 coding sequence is TGCAGTGCTAGGGGCGAGGGGATCGAAGCTTTCTTT.

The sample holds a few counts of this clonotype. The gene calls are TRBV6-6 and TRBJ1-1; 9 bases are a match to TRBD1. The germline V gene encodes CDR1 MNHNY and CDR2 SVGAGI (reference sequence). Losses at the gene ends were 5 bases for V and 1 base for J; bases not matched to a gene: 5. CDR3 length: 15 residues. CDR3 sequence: CASSLPGQGNTEAFF. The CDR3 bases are TGTGCCAGCAGTCTCCCGGGACAGGGGAACACTGAAGCTTTCTTT.

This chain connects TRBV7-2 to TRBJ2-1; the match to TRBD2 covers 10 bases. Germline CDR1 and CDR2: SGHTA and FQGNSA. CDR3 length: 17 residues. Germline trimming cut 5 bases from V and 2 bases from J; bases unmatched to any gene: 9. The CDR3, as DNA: TGTGCCAGCAGCCCTACCCACCTAGCGGGAGCCTACAATGAGCAGTTCTTC. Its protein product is CASSPTHLAGAYNEQFF.

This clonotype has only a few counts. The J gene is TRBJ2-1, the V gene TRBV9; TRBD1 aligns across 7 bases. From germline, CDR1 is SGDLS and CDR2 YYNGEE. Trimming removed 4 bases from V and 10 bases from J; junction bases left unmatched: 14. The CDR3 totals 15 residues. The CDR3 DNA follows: TGTGCCAGCAGCCCCTTCAATCGACAGGGCCCGGAGCAGTTCTTC. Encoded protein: CASSPFNRQGPEQFF.

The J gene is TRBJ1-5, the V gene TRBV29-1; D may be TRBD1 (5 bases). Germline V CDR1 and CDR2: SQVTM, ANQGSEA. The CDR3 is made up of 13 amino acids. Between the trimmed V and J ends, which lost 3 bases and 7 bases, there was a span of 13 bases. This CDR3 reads CSVEPGTGQPQHF. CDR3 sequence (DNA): TGCAGCGTTGAGCCCGGGACGGGCCAGCCCCAGCATTTT.

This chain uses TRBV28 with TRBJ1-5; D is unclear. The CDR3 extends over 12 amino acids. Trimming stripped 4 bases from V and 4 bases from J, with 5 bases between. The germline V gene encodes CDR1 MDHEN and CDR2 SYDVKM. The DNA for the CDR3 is TGTGCCAGCAGTTCCACGAATCAGCCCCAGCATTTT. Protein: CASSSTNQPQHF.

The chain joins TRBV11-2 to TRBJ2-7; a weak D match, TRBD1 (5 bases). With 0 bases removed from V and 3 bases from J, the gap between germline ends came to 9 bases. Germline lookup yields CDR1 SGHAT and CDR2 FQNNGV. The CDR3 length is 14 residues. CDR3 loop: CASSLDEQGYEQYF. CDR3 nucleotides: TGTGCCAGCAGCTTAGATGAGCAGGGCTACGAGCAGTACTTC.

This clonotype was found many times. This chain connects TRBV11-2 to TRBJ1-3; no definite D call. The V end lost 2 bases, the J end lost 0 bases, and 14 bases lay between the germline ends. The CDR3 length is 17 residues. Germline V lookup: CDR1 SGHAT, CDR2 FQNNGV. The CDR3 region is CASSLRLRSSSGNTIYF. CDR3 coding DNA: TGTGCCAGCAGCTTACGTCTCAGGTCAAGCTCTGGAAACACCATATATTTT.

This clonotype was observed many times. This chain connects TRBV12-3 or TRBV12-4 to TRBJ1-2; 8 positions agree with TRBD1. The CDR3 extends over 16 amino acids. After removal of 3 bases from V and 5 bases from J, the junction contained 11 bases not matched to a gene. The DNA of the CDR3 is TGTGCCAGCAGTTTCACGGACAGGGTGCGCGGGTATGGCTACACCTTC. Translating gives CASSFTDRVRGYGYTF.

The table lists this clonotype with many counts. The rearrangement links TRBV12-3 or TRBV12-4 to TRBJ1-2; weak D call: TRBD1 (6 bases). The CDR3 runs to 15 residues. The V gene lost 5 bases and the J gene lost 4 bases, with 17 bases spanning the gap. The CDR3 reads CASSPGGGASYGYTF. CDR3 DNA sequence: TGTGCCAGCAGTCCCGGGGGGGGGGCTAGCTATGGCTACACCTTC.

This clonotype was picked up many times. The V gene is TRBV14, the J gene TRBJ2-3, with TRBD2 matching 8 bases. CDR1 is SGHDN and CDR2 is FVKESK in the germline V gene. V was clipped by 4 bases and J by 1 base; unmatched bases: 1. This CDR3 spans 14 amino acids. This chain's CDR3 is CASSPLAGTDTQYF. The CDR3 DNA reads TGTGCCAGCAGCCCACTAGCGGGCACAGATACGCAGTATTTT. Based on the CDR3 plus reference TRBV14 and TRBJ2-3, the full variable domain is EAGVTQFPSHSVIEKGQTVTLRCDPISGHDNLYWYRRVMGKEIKFLLHFVKESKQDESGMPNNRFLAERTGGTYSTLKVQPAELEDSGVYFCASSPLAGTDTQYFGPGTRLTVL.

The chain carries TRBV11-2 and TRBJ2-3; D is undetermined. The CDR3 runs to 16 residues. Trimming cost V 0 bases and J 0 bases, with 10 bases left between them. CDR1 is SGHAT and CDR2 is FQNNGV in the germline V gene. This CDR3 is CASSLDLVASTDTQYF. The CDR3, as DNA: TGTGCCAGCAGCTTAGATCTTGTAGCCAGCACAGATACGCAGTATTTT.

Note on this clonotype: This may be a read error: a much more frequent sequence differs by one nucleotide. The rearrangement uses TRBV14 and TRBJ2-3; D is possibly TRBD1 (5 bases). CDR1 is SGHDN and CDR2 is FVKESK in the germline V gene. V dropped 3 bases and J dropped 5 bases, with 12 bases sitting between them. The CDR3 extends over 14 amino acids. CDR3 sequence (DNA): TGTGCCAGCAGCCAGGGGAATAGGGGAGATACGCAGTATTTT. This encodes CASSQGNRGDTQYF.

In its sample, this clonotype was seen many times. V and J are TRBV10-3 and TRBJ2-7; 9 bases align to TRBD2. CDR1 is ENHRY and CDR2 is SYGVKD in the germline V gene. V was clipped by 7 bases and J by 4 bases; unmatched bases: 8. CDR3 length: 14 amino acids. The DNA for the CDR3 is TGTGCCATCAAAGGGGGGACTAGCAAGTACGAGCAGTACTTC. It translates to CAIKGGTSKYEQYF.